This T cell receptor beta chain was captured in a study of blood T cell repertoires in COVID-19. Sequenced by immunoSEQ multiplex PCR; TCRdb stores in-frame clones only, minus some. The sample lists about 190,000 clones, just under 90% occurring once. Germline V gene lookup returns CDR1 SGDLS and CDR2 YYNGEE. V lost 3 bases and J 1 base, leaving 11 bases between the germline ends. The CDR3 contains 15 residues. The sample comprised peripheral blood. This clonotype was sampled from a woman under 30 who had recovered from COVID-19. J is TRBJ1-5 and V is TRBV9; D may be TRBD1 (6 bases). This CDR3 is CASSASGGSNQPQHF. The CDR3 DNA is TGTGCCAGCAGCGCCTCGGGGGGCAGCAATCAGCCCCAGCATTTT.